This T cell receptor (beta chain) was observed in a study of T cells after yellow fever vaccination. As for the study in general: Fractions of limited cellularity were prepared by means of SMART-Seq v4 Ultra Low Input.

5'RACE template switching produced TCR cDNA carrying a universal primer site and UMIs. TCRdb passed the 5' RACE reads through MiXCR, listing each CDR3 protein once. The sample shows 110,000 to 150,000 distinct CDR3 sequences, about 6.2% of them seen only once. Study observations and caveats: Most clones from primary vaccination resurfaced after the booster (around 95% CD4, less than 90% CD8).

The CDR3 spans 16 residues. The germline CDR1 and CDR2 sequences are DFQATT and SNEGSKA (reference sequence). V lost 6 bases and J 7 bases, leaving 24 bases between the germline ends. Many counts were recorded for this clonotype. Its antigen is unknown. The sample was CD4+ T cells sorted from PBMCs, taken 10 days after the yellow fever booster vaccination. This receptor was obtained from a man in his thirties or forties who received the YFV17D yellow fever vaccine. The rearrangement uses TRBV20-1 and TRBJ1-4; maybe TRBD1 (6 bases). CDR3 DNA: TGCAGTGCCCGTGGGACACAACTTAAGGTTGCTGAAAAACTGTTTTTT. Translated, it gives CSARGTQLKVAEKLFF.